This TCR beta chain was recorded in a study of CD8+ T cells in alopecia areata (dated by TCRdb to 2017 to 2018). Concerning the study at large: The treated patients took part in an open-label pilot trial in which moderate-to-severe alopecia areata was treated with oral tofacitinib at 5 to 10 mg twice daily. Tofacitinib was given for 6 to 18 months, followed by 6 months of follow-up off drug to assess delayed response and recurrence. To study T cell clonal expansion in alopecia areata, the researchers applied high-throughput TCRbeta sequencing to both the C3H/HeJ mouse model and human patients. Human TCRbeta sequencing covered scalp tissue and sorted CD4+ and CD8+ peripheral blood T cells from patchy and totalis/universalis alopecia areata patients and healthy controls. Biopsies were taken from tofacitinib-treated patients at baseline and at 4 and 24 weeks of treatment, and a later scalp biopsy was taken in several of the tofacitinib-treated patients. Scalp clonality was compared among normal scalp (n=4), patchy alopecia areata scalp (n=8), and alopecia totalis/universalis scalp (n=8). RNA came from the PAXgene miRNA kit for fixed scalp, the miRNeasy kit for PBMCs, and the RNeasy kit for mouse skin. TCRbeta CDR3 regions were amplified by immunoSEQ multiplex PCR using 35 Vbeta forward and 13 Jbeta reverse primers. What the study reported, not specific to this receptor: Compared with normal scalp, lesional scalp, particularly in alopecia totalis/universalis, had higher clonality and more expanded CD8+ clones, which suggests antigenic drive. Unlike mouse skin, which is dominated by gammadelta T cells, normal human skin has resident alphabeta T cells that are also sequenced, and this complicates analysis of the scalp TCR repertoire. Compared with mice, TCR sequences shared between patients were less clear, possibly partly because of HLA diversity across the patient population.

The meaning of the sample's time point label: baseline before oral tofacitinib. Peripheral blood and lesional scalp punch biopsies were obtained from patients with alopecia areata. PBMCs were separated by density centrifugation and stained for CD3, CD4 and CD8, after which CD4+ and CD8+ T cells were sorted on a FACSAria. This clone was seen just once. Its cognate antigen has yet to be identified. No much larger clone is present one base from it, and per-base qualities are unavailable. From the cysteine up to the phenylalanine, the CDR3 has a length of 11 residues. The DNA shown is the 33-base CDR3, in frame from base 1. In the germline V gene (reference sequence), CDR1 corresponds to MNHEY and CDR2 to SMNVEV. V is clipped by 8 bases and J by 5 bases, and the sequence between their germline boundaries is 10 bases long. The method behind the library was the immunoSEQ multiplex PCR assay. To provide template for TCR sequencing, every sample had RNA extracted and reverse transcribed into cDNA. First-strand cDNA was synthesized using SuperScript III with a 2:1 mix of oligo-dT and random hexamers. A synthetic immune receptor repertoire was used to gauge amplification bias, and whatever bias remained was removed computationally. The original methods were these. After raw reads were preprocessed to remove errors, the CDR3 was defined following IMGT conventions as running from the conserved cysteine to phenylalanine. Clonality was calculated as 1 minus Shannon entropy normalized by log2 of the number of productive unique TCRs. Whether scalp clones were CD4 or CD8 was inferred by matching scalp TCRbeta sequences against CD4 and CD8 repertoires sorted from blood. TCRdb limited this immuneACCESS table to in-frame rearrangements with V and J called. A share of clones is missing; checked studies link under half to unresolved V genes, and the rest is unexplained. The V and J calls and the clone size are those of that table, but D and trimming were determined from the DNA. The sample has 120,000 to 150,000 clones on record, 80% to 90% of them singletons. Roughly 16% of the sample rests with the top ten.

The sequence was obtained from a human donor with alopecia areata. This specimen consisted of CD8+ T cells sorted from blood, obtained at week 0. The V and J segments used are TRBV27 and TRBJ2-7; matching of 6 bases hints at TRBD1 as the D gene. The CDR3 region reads CASGPGDEQYF. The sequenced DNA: TGTGCCAGCGGGCCAGGGGACGAGCAGTACTTC.